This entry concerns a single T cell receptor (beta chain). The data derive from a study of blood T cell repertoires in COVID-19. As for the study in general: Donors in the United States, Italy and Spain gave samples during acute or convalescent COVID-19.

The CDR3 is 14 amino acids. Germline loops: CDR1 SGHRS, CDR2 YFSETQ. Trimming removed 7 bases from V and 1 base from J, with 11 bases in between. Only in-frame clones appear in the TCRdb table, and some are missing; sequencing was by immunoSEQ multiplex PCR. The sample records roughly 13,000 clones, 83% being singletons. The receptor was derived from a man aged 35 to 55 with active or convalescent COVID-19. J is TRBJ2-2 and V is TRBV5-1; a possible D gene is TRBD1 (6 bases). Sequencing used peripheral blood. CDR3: CASGLTGNTGELFF. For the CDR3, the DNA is TGCGCCAGCGGACTGACAGGGAACACCGGGGAGCTGTTTTTT. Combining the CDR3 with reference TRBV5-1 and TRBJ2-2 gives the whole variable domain KAGVTQTPRYLIKTRGQQVTLSCSPISGHRSVSWYQQTPGQGLQFLFEYFSETQRNKGNFPGRFSGRQFSNSRSEMNVSTLELGDSALYLCASGLTGNTGELFFGEGSRLTVL.